This T cell receptor beta chain was found in a study of blood T cell repertoires in COVID-19. CDR3 length: 13 residues. V lost 7 bases to trimming and J lost 3 bases, with 10 bases between them. In the original processing: Estimation of nucleated cell counts relied on the amplification of reference gene primers. Using immunoSEQ multiplex PCR, the repertoire was profiled, and TCRdb retains in-frame clones only, with some absent. The DNA gave D and trimming, while V, J and clone size come from that table. The sample shows almost 400,000 clones, 85% to 90% of them seen only once. This clone was counted a single time.

The sequenced sample consisted of PBMCs or T cells enriched from blood (not recorded which). The rearrangement links TRBV12-3 or TRBV12-4 to TRBJ1-5; D might be TRBD1 (6 bases). This TCR was recovered from a woman aged 25 to 45 who had recovered from COVID-19. This CDR3 is CASKTGLNQPQHF. CDR3 coding DNA: TGTGCCAGCAAAACAGGGCTCAATCAGCCCCAGCATTTT.